The following is a T cell receptor (beta chain) sequence with its context. This clone appeared once. The clone's antigen remains unknown. No clone much larger than this one lies a single base away; base qualities are absent. The data belong to a study of shared clonotypes between healthy human individuals (dated by TCRdb to 2020 to 2022). For the study in its entirety: The cohort included three men and a couple of women between 18 and 49 years of age. For each donor, three plates each were used for CD4 naive and CD4 memory, two plates were used for CD8 naive, and one plate was used for CD8 memory. To estimate repertoire size and how much clonotypes are shared between individuals, the study performed deep sequencing of blood TCR repertoires from five healthy adults. Libraries were prepared and TCR repertoires were sequenced by different laboratories using diverse techniques, in order to increase sequencing depth and limit assay-specific biases. Each donor's leukapheresis produced roughly between roughly 0.9 and 8.9 billion PBMCs.

The donors were healthy, HIV-negative adults with no recently reported acute infections or vaccinations. All donors were Caucasian adults living in Nashville, Tennessee, USA. CD4+ T cells were enriched by magnetic negative selection; naive cells were then positively selected on CD45RA, and the negative fraction formed the memory subset. Blood was collected by leukapheresis, and PBMCs were isolated by Ficoll-Histopaque density gradient centrifugation and then cryopreserved in liquid nitrogen vapor phase. Purity and quantity of every magnetically sorted T cell population were checked by analytical flow cytometry. Each sorted fraction had its genomic DNA isolated and then quantified by UV absorbance on a Nanodrop 2000c. From its cysteine to its phenylalanine, the CDR3 spans 15 amino acids. Of the read, only the CDR3 DNA is kept; its 45 bases are in frame from base 1. Clipping removes 2 bases from V and 7 bases from J, with 8 as the unmatched junction base count. According to the germline V gene, CDR1 reads MDHEN and CDR2 reads SYDVKM.

The paper as a whole reports these results and caveats: Based on pairwise subsampling, the degree of clonotype sharing among donors was expected to be affected by sequencing depth. Clonotypes shared by all four sorted-subset donors showed higher generation probabilities than non-shared clonotypes. Sampling was restricted to blood, and TCR repertoires in tissue are likely to differ from TCR repertoires in blood. Incomplete sequencing was indicated by rarefaction of sorted-subset datasets, despite the large sequencing depth. Sharing across a few donors was observed for approximately 4.6% of naive CD4, 3% to 3.5% of naive CD8, about 2.3% of memory CD4, and around 0.4% of memory CD8 clonotypes. Naive subsets generally had larger estimated clonotype richness than memory subsets. Because the study included only a small number of donors, the genetic and exposure-history diversity represented was limited.

Using the deep immunoSEQ assay, multiplex PCR amplified TCR CDR3 regions from genomic DNA. Genomic DNA extracted from each cell subset was distributed evenly over all wells of several immunoSEQ 96-well plates, and each plate served as one replicate. For sorted subsets, each replicate PCR was loaded with 200 ng genomic DNA, equivalent to about 33,000 T cell genomes. Purified libraries were quantified with a Qubit 3.0 fluorometer, sized on a Bioanalyzer 2100, and re-quantified with the KAPA Library Quantification kit. Every immunoSEQ 96-well plate was sequenced on a separate single-read 150-cycle Illumina NextSeq 550 flow cell. The paper's data handling went like this. Because only junctional sequences without quality scores were contained in the immunoSEQ output, filtering matching that applied to full-length reads could not be performed. To assign V/J genes and CDR3, sequences were annotated using PyIR, a Python wrapper for IgBLAST v1.9, with IMGT germline references. Reads with weak V/J assignments (E-value above 1e-6), missing CDR3, stop codons, out-of-frame junctions, or ambiguous translated residues were removed. V3J clonotypes were defined as sequences sharing the same inferred V gene, J gene, and CDR3 amino acid sequence. Percentage overlap between repertoires was calculated by dividing the number of shared unique clonotypes by the size of the smaller repertoire. Three approaches were used to assess repertoire richness: RTK rarefaction, the Chao1 estimator, and Recon v2.1 estimates of unobserved clonotypes. Generation probabilities for all TCRbeta clonotypes obtained by the gDNA method from several donors were computed using OLGA. As stored in TCRdb, this immuneACCESS dataset retains in-frame rearrangements with V and J assigned. A fraction of the clones does not appear; measured against another copy, unresolved V genes explain less than half of the discrepancy, and the remainder lacks a known reason. The DNA gave D and trimming, while V, J and clone size come from that table. The sample table contains over a million clones; only one count was recorded for over 95% of them. Together, the top ten hold more than 0.9% of the sample.

This chain is built from TRBV28 and TRBJ2-7, with 10 bases in between that match TRBD2. The receptor's source is a man aged 25 to 40 in good health. The source material was naive CD4+ T cells sorted from blood. The cell subset or site label here, explained by the study, means: CD45RA+ positively selected. The DNA is TGTGCCAGCAGTTTAAGGCTAGCGGGAGTAGGGGAGCAGTACTTC. Translated, it reads CASSLRLAGVGEQYF.